This T cell receptor beta chain was found in a study of blood T cell repertoires in COVID-19. Background on the study: From T cells, B-cell-depleted T cells, or PBMCs came the material, which was cDNA or gDNA.

This table comes from immunoSEQ multiplex PCR, and its TCRdb copy is limited to in-frame clones, with some not included. Of about 98,000 clones in the sample, approximately 84% are singletons; the top ten hold 9.9%. CDR1 is SGHRS and CDR2 is YFSETQ in the germline V gene. The V and J ends lost 2 bases and 4 bases respectively, with 13 bases between them. The CDR3 length is 15 residues. The receptor was isolated from a man between 35 and 55 years old with active or convalescent COVID-19. Sequencing input: peripheral blood. This chain connects TRBV5-1 to TRBJ1-3, with D perhaps matching TRBD1 (5 bases). CDR3 loop: CASSFGRDRGNTIYF. For the CDR3, the DNA is TGCGCCAGCAGCTTTGGGAGGGACCGAGGAAACACCATATATTTT.